This is a list of T cell receptor beta chains from one sample in a study of T-cell reconstitution after alpha-beta-depleted transplantation in children. TCRdb redid the calling of the PCR reads with MiXCR, one entry per CDR3 protein. Of 350,000 to 450,000 distinct CDR3 sequences detected, 20% appear once; the ten largest clones hold 3.5% to 4%. The material was PBMCs from the stem cell graft donor, obtained from the stem cell graft. The source of these receptors is a human donor who donated a stem cell graft to a child with acute myeloid leukemia. CDR3s include the opening cysteine and the closing phenylalanine or tryptophan. D genes are given only for firm matches. Rows may omit the clone size; those that give it use once, few, many or a size class.

V: TRBV10-2; D: TRBD1; J: TRBJ2-2; size: .; DNA: TGCGCCAGCACTACCGGGACAGGCTTTTACACCGGGGAGCTGTTTTTT; CDR3: CASTTGTGFYTGELFF
V: TRBV12-3/TRBV12-4; D: .; J: TRBJ1-5; size: few; DNA: TGTGCCAGCAGTTTGGGACGAAGGAGCAATCAGCCCCAGCATTTT; CDR3: CASSLGRRSNQPQHF
V: TRBV20-1; D: .; J: TRBJ1-2; size: .; DNA: TGCAGTGCTAGAGATTTTGTTCCAGCTAACTATGGCTACACCTTC; CDR3: CSARDFVPANYGYTF
V: TRBV15; D: TRBD1; J: TRBJ1-3; size: .; DNA: TGTGCCACCATGACGGACAGGGGGCTATCTGGAAACACCATATATTTT; CDR3: CATMTDRGLSGNTIYF
V: TRBV4-1; D: .; J: TRBJ2-1; size: few; DNA: TGCGCCAGCAGCCAAGTCCCGGGGGAGCAGTTCTTC; CDR3: CASSQVPGEQFF
V: TRBV3-1; D: TRBD2; J: TRBJ2-1; size: many; DNA: TGTGCCAGCAGCCAACCGGGACTAGCGGGAGCCCAGCTGTTCTTC; CDR3: CASSQPGLAGAQLFF
V: TRBV5-1; D: TRBD2; J: TRBJ2-3; size: few; DNA: TGCGCCAGCAGCTTGGAAGGTAGCGGGAGCACAGATACGCAGTATTTT; CDR3: CASSLEGSGSTDTQYF
V: TRBV2; D: .; J: TRBJ2-1; size: .; DNA: TGTGCCAGCAGGGCCCGGTTTTTGGGGGACGGTGTCTGGTTCTTC; CDR3: CASRARFLGDGVWFF
V: TRBV6-1; D: .; J: TRBJ2-7; size: .; DNA: TGTGCCAGCAAGGTTTCCCTAGCCCAAATGGAGTACGAGCAGTACTTC; CDR3: CASKVSLAQMEYEQYF
V: TRBV25-1; D: TRBD1; J: TRBJ1-1; size: .; DNA: TGTGCCAGCAGGACAGGGCGGTACACTGAAGCTTTCTTT; CDR3: CASRTGRYTEAFF
V: TRBV20-1; D: TRBD2; J: TRBJ2-7; size: many; DNA: TGCAGTGCTAGAGGCGCGCGGGAGCCCCTCTACGAGCAGTACTTC; CDR3: CSARGAREPLYEQYF
V: TRBV20-1; D: TRBD2; J: TRBJ2-7; size: few; DNA: TGCAGTGCGTCTCATCCCTCGGCCGGGACTAGCGGGATGGGGAGCTTC; CDR3: CSASHPSAGTSGMGSF
V: TRBV7-6; D: .; J: TRBJ2-7; size: few; DNA: TGTGCCAGCAGCTCGGGAGATGGGGTGTCCTACGAGCAGTACTTC; CDR3: CASSSGDGVSYEQYF
V: TRBV24-1; D: TRBD1; J: TRBJ2-5; size: .; DNA: TGTGCCACCAGGCAAGGACAGGAAGAGACCCAGTACTTC; CDR3: CATRQGQEETQYF
V: TRBV13; D: .; J: TRBJ1-6; size: many; DNA: TGTGCCAGCACCAACAGGGCCCGAGGAAATTCACCCCTCCACTTT; CDR3: CASTNRARGNSPLHF
V: TRBV20-1; D: .; J: TRBJ2-1; size: .; DNA: TGCAGTGCTAGTAGTGGGAGGGGGAGAAATGAGCAGTTCTTC; CDR3: CSASSGRGRNEQFF
V: TRBV20-1; D: TRBD1; J: TRBJ1-1; size: many; DNA: TGCAGTGCCGGACAAACGGGACAGTTTTTGACTGAAGCTTTCTTT; CDR3: CSAGQTGQFLTEAFF
V: TRBV20-1; D: TRBD1; J: TRBJ2-7; size: many; DNA: TGCAGTGCTAAAGGACAGGGCTTGTTTGATGCGTACTTC; CDR3: CSAKGQGLFDAYF
V: TRBV7-2; D: TRBD2; J: TRBJ2-7; size: .; DNA: TGTGCCAGCAGCCGAAGGCGGGAGCCCTCCTACGAGCAGTACTTC; CDR3: CASSRRREPSYEQYF
V: TRBV5-6; D: .; J: TRBJ2-4; size: .; DNA: TGTGCCAGCAGCTCCCGATGGACCGTAGCCAAAAACATTCAGTACTTC; CDR3: CASSSRWTVAKNIQYF
V: TRBV7-2; D: .; J: TRBJ1-1; size: .; DNA: TGTGCCAGCAGCTTATACAGTCCGGGGAACACTGAAGCTTTCTTT; CDR3: CASSLYSPGNTEAFF
V: TRBV11-1; D: TRBD1; J: TRBJ1-2; size: .; DNA: TGTGCCAGCAGCTTAGGGGCCGGGACAGGGGATGGCTACACCTTC; CDR3: CASSLGAGTGDGYTF
V: TRBV27; D: TRBD1; J: TRBJ2-7; size: many; DNA: TGTGCCAGCAGTTTCACGGGACAGGGCCAGCAGTACTTC; CDR3: CASSFTGQGQQYF
V: TRBV12-3/TRBV12-4; D: TRBD2; J: TRBJ2-3; size: many; DNA: TGTGCCAGCAGTTTGCGACTAGCGGGAGGCACAGATACGCAGTATTTT; CDR3: CASSLRLAGGTDTQYF
V: TRBV24-1; D: .; J: TRBJ2-5; size: many; DNA: TGTGCCACCAGTGATTGGGCAGAACAAGAGACCCAGTACTTC; CDR3: CATSDWAEQETQYF
V: TRBV7-2; D: .; J: TRBJ2-1; size: .; DNA: TGTGCCAGCAGCTCCGCAAACAATGAGCAGTTCTTC; CDR3: CASSSANNEQFF
V: TRBV29-1; D: .; J: TRBJ2-1; size: few; DNA: TGCAGCGTTCGTCTCAGCGGCTCCTACAATGAGCAGTTCTTC; CDR3: CSVRLSGSYNEQFF
V: TRBV29-1; D: TRBD2; J: TRBJ2-3; size: many; DNA: TGCAGCGTTGATGGACTAGCGGGAGTAGGCACAGATACGCAGTATTTT; CDR3: CSVDGLAGVGTDTQYF
V: TRBV4-1; D: .; J: TRBJ2-3; size: few; DNA: TGCGCCAGCAGCCTCCTCGGAGGATCTAGCACAGATACGCAGTATTTT; CDR3: CASSLLGGSSTDTQYF
V: TRBV24-1; D: TRBD1; J: TRBJ2-1; size: few; DNA: TGTGCCACCAGTGAGAGCCAGACAGGGGTGACCTACAATGAGCAGTTCTTC; CDR3: CATSESQTGVTYNEQFF
V: TRBV12-3/TRBV12-4; D: TRBD2; J: TRBJ2-3; size: few; DNA: TGTGCCAGCAGTTCGACTAGCGCGAAGCTCACAGATACGCAGTATTTT; CDR3: CASSSTSAKLTDTQYF
V: TRBV4-1; D: TRBD1; J: TRBJ2-7; size: few; DNA: TGCGCCAGCAGCCCGGGACAGTTATCAAGTCGTAACTACGAGCAGTACTTC; CDR3: CASSPGQLSSRNYEQYF
V: TRBV12-3/TRBV12-4; D: TRBD2; J: TRBJ2-4; size: few; DNA: TGTGCCAGCAGTTTACAGAGACTAGCGGACCCCATTCAGTACTTC; CDR3: CASSLQRLADPIQYF
V: TRBV20-1; D: TRBD2; J: TRBJ2-7; size: many; DNA: TGCAGTGCTAGAGCCCTAGCGGGAAGGAACGAGCAGTACTTC; CDR3: CSARALAGRNEQYF
V: TRBV12-3/TRBV12-4; D: .; J: TRBJ2-1; size: .; DNA: TGTGCCAGCAGCACCGGGACTGGGTTGGATGAGCAGTTCTTC; CDR3: CASSTGTGLDEQFF
V: TRBV5-1; D: TRBD1; J: TRBJ1-2; size: few; DNA: TGCGCCAGCAGCGAAGCAGGGGGCGGCTATGGCTACACCTTC; CDR3: CASSEAGGGYGYTF
V: TRBV6-5; D: .; J: TRBJ1-2; size: .; DNA: TGTGCCAGCAGTTACCGACTACAGAGTAACTATGGCTACACCTTC; CDR3: CASSYRLQSNYGYTF